This TCR beta chain was sequenced for a study of cytomegalovirus exposure and HLA in healthy donors. Broader study findings: Clusters of TCRs from the first cohort tended to co-occur in the approximately 130 validation repertoires (as a later analysis found). TCR sequences were mostly rare, though some public TCRs occurred in many donors.

Data came from immunoSEQ multiplex PCR; TCRdb stores just in-frame clones and leaves some out. The sample consists of about 140,000 clones, around 88% of them appearing once. The V end lost 10 bases, the J end lost 1 base, and 15 bases lay between the germline ends. This CDR3 spans 14 amino acids. CDR1 and CDR2 (germline): LNHDA, SQIVND (reference sequence). A word on this clone: Its antigen is not identified.

This clonotype was obtained from a young woman in good health and CMV-seropositive. J is TRBJ2-3 and V is TRBV19, with D maybe TRBD2 (5 bases). The sequenced material came from PBMCs. The CDR3 protein is CATQVRAGTDTQYF. CDR3 in DNA: TGTGCCACCCAGGTGAGGGCCGGCACAGATACGCAGTATTTT.